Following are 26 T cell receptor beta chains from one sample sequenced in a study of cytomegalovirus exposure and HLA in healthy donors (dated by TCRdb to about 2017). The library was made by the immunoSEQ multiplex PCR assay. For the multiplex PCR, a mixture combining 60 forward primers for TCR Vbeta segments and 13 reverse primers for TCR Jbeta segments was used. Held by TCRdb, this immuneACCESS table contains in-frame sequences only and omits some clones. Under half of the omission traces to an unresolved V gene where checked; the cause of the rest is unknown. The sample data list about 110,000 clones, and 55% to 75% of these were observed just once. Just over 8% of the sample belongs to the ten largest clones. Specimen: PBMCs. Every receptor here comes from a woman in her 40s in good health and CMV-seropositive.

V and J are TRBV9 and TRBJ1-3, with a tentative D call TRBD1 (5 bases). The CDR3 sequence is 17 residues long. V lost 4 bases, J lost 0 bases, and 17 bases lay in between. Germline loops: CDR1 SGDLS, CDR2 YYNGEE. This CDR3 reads CASSYEAGGPSGNTIYF. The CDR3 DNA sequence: TGTGCCAGCAGCTACGAGGCGGGGGGACCCTCTGGAAACACCATATATTTT.

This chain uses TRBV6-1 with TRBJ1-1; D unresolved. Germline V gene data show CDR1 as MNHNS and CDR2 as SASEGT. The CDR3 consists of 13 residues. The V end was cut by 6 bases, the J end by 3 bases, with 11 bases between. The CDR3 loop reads CASSPSRDTEAFF. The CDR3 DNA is TGTGCCAGCAGCCCATCGCGGGACACTGAAGCTTTCTTT.

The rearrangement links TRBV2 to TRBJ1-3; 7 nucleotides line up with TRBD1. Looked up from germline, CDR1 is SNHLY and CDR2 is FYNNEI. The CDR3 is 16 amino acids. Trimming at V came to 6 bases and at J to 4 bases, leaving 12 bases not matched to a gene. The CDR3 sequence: CASSGPGQIAGNTIYF. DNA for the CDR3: TGTGCCAGCAGCGGTCCGGGACAGATCGCCGGAAACACCATATATTTT.

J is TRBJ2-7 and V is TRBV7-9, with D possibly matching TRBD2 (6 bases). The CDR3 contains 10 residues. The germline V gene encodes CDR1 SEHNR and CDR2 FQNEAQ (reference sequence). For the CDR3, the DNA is TGTGGGGTTGGGGGGTACGAGCAGTACTTC. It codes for CGVGGYEQYF.

The CDR3, as DNA: TGTGCCACGGGGGTCTTGGGCACTGAAGCTTTCTTT. Protein: CATGVLGTEAFF. The chain joins TRBV7-9 to TRBJ1-1, with a possible D match to TRBD1 (5 bases). Trimming left V 10 bases short and J 4 bases short, with 13 bases between. This CDR3 spans 12 amino acids. The germline gives CDR1 SEHNR, CDR2 FQNEAQ (reference sequence).

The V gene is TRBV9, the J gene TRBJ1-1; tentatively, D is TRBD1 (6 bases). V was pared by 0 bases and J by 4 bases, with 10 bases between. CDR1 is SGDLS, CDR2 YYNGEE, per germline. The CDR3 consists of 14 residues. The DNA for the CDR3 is TGTGCCAGCAGCGTAGACAGGGTGAGCACTGAAGCTTTCTTT. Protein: CASSVDRVSTEAFF.

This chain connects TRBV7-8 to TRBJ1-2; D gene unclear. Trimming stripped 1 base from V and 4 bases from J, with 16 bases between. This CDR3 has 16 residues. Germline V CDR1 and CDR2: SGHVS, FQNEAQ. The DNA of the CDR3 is TGTGCCAGCAGCTTAGGGAGGACCGCGAATCTCTATGGCTACACCTTC. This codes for CASSLGRTANLYGYTF.

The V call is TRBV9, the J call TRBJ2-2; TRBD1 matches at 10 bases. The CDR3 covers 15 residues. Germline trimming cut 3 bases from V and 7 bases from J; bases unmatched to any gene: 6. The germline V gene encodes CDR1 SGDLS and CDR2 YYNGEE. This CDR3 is CASSATGGGIGELFF. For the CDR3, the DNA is TGTGCCAGCAGCGCGACAGGGGGCGGGATCGGGGAGCTGTTTTTT.

CDR3 loop: CASSLGASSSYNEQFF. The CDR3 DNA reads as TGCGCCAGCAGCTTGGGGGCCTCGAGCTCCTACAATGAGCAGTTCTTC. V usage is TRBV5-1 and J usage is TRBJ2-1, with D hard to call. Looked up from germline, CDR1 is SGHRS and CDR2 is YFSETQ. V dropped 0 bases and J dropped 0 bases, with 10 bases sitting between them. The CDR3 loop spans 16 amino acids.

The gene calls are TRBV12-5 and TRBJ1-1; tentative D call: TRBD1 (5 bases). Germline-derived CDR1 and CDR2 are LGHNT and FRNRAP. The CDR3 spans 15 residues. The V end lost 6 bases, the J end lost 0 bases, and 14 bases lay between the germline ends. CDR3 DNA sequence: TGTGCTAGTGGGGCAGACAGACAAATGAACACTGAAGCTTTCTTT. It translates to CASGADRQMNTEAFF.

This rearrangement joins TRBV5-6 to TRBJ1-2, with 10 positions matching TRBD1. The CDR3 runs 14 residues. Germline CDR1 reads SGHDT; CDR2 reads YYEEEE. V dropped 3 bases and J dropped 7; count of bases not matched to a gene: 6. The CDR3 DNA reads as TGTGCCAGCAGCTGGAGACAGGGGGCCACTGGCTACACCTTC. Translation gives CASSWRQGATGYTF.

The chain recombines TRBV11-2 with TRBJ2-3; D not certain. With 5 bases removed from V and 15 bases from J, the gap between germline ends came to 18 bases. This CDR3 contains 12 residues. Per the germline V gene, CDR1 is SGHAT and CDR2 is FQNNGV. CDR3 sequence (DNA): TGTGCCAGCAGCCCTAGTACCCCCATTTCCTATTTT. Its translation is CASSPSTPISYF.

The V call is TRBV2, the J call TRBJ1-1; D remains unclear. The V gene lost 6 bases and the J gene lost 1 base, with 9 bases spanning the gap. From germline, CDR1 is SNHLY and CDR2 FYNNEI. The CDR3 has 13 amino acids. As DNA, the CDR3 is TGTGCCAGCAGCTTTTCCAGGAACACTGAAGCTTTCTTT. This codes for CASSFSRNTEAFF.

Here the CDR3 reads CSALDSYEQYF. DNA of the CDR3: TGCAGTGCCCTTGACAGCTACGAGCAGTACTTC. The chain joins TRBV20-1 to TRBJ2-7, with a tentative D call TRBD1 (5 bases). V was clipped by 6 bases and J by 3 bases, with 9 bases between them. This CDR3 is 11 amino acids long. Germline V gene data show CDR1 as DFQATT and CDR2 as SNEGSKA (reference sequence).

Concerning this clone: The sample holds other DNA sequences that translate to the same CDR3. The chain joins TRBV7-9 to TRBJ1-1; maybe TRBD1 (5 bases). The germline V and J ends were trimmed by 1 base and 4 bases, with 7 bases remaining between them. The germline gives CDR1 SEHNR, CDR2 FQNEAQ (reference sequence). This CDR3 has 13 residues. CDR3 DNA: TGTGCCAGCAGCTTAGGGGGGGGCACTGAAGCTTTCTTT. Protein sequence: CASSLGGGTEAFF. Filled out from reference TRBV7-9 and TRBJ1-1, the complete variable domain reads DTGVSQNPRHKITKRGQNVTFRCDPISEHNRLYWYRQTLGQGPEFLTYFQNEAQLEKSRLLSDRFSAERPKGSFSTLEIQRTEQGDSAMYLCASSLGGGTEAFFGQGTRLTVV.

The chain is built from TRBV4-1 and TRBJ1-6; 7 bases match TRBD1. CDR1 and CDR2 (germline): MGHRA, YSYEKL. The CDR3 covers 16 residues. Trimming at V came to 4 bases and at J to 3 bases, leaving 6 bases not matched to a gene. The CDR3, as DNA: TGCGCCAGCAGCCCGGGACGGGACAGCTATAATTCACCCCTCCACTTT. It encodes CASSPGRDSYNSPLHF.

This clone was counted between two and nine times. CDR3 residues: CASSPGQLEYGYTF. As DNA, the CDR3 is TGCGCCAGCAGCCCGGGACAGCTTGAATATGGCTACACCTTC. The chain recombines TRBV4-1 with TRBJ1-2, with 7 bases identical to TRBD1. CDR3 length: 14 amino acids. Germline V CDR1 and CDR2: MGHRA, YSYEKL. The ends lost 4 bases at V and 5 bases at J; junction bases unmatched: 7.

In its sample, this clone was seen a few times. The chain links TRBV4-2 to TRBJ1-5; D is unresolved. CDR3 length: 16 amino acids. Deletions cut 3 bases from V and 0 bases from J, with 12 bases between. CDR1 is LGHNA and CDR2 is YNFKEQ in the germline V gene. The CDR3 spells CASSQSQDYSNQPQHF. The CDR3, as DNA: TGTGCCAGCAGCCAGTCTCAGGATTATAGCAATCAGCCCCAGCATTTT.

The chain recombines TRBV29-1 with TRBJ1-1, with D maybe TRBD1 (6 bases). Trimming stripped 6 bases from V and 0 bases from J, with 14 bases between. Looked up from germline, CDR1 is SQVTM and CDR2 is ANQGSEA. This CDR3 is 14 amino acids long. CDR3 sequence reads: CSVGRTVMNTEAFF. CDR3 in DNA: TGCAGCGTCGGGAGGACAGTCATGAACACTGAAGCTTTCTTT.

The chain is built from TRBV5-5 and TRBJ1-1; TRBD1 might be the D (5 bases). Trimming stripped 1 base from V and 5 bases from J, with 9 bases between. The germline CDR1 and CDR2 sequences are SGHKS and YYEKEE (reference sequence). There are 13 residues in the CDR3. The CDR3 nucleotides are TGTGCCAGCAGCTTGAACAGGTGGACTGAAGCTTTCTTT. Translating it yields CASSLNRWTEAFF.

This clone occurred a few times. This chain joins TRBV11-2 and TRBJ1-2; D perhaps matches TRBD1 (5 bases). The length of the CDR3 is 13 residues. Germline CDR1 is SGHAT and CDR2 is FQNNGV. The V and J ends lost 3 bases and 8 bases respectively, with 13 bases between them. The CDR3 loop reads CASSFRGNRGYTF. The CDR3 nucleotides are TGTGCCAGCAGCTTTCGGGGGAACAGGGGCTACACCTTC.

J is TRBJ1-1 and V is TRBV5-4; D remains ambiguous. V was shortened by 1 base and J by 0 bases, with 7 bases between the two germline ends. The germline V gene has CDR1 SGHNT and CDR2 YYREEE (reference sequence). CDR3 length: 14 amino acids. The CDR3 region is CASSLRQMNTEAFF. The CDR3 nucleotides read TGTGCCAGCAGCTTGAGACAAATGAACACTGAAGCTTTCTTT.

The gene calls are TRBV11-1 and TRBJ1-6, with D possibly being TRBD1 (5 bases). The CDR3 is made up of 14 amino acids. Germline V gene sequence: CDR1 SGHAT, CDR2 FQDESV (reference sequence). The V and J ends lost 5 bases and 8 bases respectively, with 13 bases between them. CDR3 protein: CASSAGTGDSPLHF. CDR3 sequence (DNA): TGTGCCAGCAGCGCCGGGACGGGGGATTCACCCCTCCACTTT.

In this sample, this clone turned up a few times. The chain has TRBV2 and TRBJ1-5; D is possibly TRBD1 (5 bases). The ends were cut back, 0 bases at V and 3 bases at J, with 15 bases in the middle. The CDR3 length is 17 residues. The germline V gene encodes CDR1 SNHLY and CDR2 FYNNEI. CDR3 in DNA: TGTGCCAGCAGTGAAGCAAAAGGGGCAGGGATCAATCAGCCCCAGCATTTT. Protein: CASSEAKGAGINQPQHF.

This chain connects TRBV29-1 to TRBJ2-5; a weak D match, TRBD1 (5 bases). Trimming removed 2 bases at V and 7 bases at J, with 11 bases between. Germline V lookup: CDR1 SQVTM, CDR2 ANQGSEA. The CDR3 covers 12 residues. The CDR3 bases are TGCAGCGTTGAACAGGGCAAAGGGACCCAGTACTTC. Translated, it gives CSVEQGKGTQYF.

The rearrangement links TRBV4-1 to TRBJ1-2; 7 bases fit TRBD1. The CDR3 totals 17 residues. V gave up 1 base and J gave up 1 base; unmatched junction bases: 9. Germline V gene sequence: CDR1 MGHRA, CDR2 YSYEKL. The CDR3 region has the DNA TGCGCCAGCAGCCAAGCCGGGACAGCAGTCTTTAACTATGGCTACACCTTC. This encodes CASSQAGTAVFNYGYTF.